A selection of T cell receptor beta chains follows, all from one sample in a study of T cell repertoires in cytomegalovirus infection. No antigen has been assigned to these receptors. In TCRdb, the reads were re-called with MiXCR into one record per CDR3 protein. Among 700,000 to 850,000 distinct CDR3 sequences, over 25% were seen once, and the ten largest hold 9.5% to 15%. The sample here was cultured CD8+ T cells from PBMCs, taken from culture after CMV antigen stimulation. The receptors originated from a human donor in good health (CMV status not recorded). Some clones in this sample may be carry-over from other donors' samples. Both conserved end residues are part of each CDR3. The D gene is left open where the match is weak. Clone size is shown for a subset of rows, as once, few, many or a class of expanded clone.

d_call clone_size j_call v_call cdr3_aa cdr3_nt
TRBD2 - TRBJ2-2 TRBV5-3 CASSPSLAGIYTGELFF TGTGCCAGCAGCCCATCACTAGCGGGGATATACACCGGGGAGCTGTTTTTT
TRBD1 - TRBJ2-2 TRBV20-1 CSARDGTGANTGELFF TGCAGTGCTAGAGATGGAACAGGGGCGAACACCGGGGAGCTGTTTTTT
- many TRBJ2-2 TRBV12-3/TRBV12-4 CASSSDSFTGELFF TGTGCCAGCAGCTCCGACAGTTTTACCGGGGAGCTGTTTTTT
- few TRBJ1-1 TRBV19 CASSIDAGRGEAFF TGTGCCAGTAGTATAGATGCGGGGAGGGGTGAAGCTTTCTTT
- few TRBJ1-5 TRBV12-3/TRBV12-4 CASSLARKSNQPQHF TGTGCCAGCAGTTTAGCCAGGAAAAGCAATCAGCCCCAGCATTTT
- many TRBJ2-5 TRBV20-1 CSARPSRGRQETQYF TGCAGTGCTAGACCTTCGCGTGGCAGACAAGAGACCCAGTACTTC
TRBD2 - TRBJ2-3 TRBV20-1 CSAFSGGADTQYF TGCAGTGCTTTCAGCGGGGGGGCGGATACGCAGTATTTT
- few TRBJ1-2 TRBV7-6 CASSLGRLPDYGYTF TGTGCCAGCAGCTTGGGCAGGCTTCCGGACTATGGCTACACCTTC
- - TRBJ2-7 TRBV14 CASSPYAPPSSYEQYF TGTGCCAGCAGCCCGTATGCCCCACCGAGCTCCTACGAGCAGTACTTC
- - TRBJ2-1 TRBV6-2/TRBV6-3 CASSYSTGWNEQFF TGTGCCAGCAGTTACTCGACAGGTTGGAATGAGCAGTTCTTC
- few TRBJ2-1 TRBV4-1 CASSQLTQGNEQFF TGCGCCAGCAGCCAATTAACACAAGGCAATGAGCAGTTCTTC
TRBD1 few TRBJ1-3 TRBV28 CASSDTTGTSGNTIYF TGTGCCAGCAGTGACACGACAGGGACCTCTGGAAACACCATATATTTT
- - TRBJ2-2 TRBV11-3 CASSPWGDNTGELFF TGTGCCAGCAGCCCTTGGGGGGATAACACCGGGGAGCTGTTTTTT
- few TRBJ2-1 TRBV4-1 CASSQAKLVNEQFF TGCGCCAGCAGCCAAGCGAAACTGGTCAATGAGCAGTTCTTC
- few TRBJ2-5 TRBV6-1 CASSEATSNQETQYF TGTGCCAGCAGTGAAGCTACATCGAACCAAGAGACCCAGTACTTC
TRBD2 - TRBJ2-7 TRBV27 CASSLWGGREQYF TGTGCCAGCAGTTTATGGGGAGGGAGAGAGCAGTACTTC
- few TRBJ2-1 TRBV7-2 CASSLGGSWYNEQFF TGTGCCAGCAGTCTAGGTGGTTCGTGGTACAATGAGCAGTTCTTC
- - TRBJ2-2 TRBV6-5 CASSYSRRIHGELFF TGTGCCAGCAGTTACTCGAGAAGGATTCACGGGGAGCTGTTTTTT
TRBD2 - TRBJ2-2 TRBV6-1 CVSSRLAVNTGELFF TGTGTCAGCAGTAGACTAGCGGTGAACACCGGGGAGCTGTTTTTT
- once TRBJ2-3 TRBV7-8 CASNQGRDTQYF TGTGCCAGTAACCAAGGGAGAGATACGCAGTATTTT
TRBD2 - TRBJ2-3 TRBV6-1 CASSPALAGGTDTQYF TGTGCCAGCAGTCCCGCCTTAGCGGGGGGCACAGATACGCAGTATTTT
- few TRBJ2-2 TRBV7-6 CASTSTIPNTGELFF TGTGCCAGCACATCGACTATTCCGAACACCGGGGAGCTGTTTTTT
- many TRBJ1-5 TRBV28 CASSLLGAPDSNQPQHF TGTGCCAGCAGTTTACTGGGGGCCCCAGATAGCAATCAGCCCCAGCATTTT
TRBD1 - TRBJ2-7 TRBV7-4 CASSLGYGTGIGSYEQYF TGTGCCAGCAGCTTAGGGTACGGGACAGGGATCGGGTCCTACGAGCAGTACTTC
- - TRBJ1-2 TRBV7-9 CASSAPGQRNYGYTF TGTGCCAGCAGCGCGCCCGGGCAGAGGAACTATGGCTACACCTTC
- - TRBJ1-2 TRBV12-3/TRBV12-4 CASSPAVVITSKDYGYTF TGTGCCAGCAGTCCTGCAGTCGTCATCACATCCAAAGACTATGGCTACACCTTC
- few TRBJ1-1 TRBV11-1 CASSVSREEAFF TGTGCCAGCAGTGTAAGTAGGGAAGAAGCTTTCTTT
- - TRBJ1-5 TRBV19 CATLREGNQPQHF TGTGCCACTCTCAGGGAGGGCAATCAGCCCCAGCATTTT
TRBD2 many TRBJ2-5 TRBV7-2 CASRLAGGQETQYF TGTGCCAGCAGGCTAGCGGGGGGGCAGGAGACCCAGTACTTC
TRBD1 - TRBJ2-1 TRBV7-6 CASSLQYRGADEQFF TGTGCCAGCAGCTTACAATACAGGGGGGCGGATGAGCAGTTCTTC
- once TRBJ2-2 TRBV2 CASRYREEGELFF TGTGCCAGCCGATACAGGGAGGAGGGGGAGCTGTTTTTT
TRBD2 - TRBJ2-3 TRBV27 CASSAGGRRTDTQYF TGTGCCAGCAGTGCGGGGGGCCGGCGCACAGATACGCAGTATTTT
TRBD2 - TRBJ2-3 TRBV10-3 CAISESTSGDTQYF TGTGCCATCAGTGAGTCGACTAGCGGGGATACGCAGTATTTT
TRBD1 many TRBJ2-3 TRBV12-3/TRBV12-4 CASSSRQGDRTDTQYF TGTGCCAGCAGTTCGCGACAGGGGGACCGCACAGATACGCAGTATTTT
- - TRBJ2-2 TRBV7-8 CASGRGKAGELFF TGTGCCAGCGGTAGAGGGAAGGCCGGGGAGCTGTTTTTT
TRBD2 - TRBJ2-1 TRBV7-3 CASARGGARNEQFF TGTGCCAGCGCCCGCGGGGGGGCCCGAAATGAGCAGTTCTTC
- - TRBJ2-6 TRBV28 CASRHNREYRRPGANVLTF TGTGCCAGCAGGCATAACCGGGAGTACCGTCGGCCTGGGGCCAACGTCCTGACTTTC
- - TRBJ1-2 TRBV27 CASSLGAGREENF TGTGCCAGCAGTTTGGGAGCAGGGAGAGAAGAAAACTTC
- once TRBJ1-2 TRBV15 CATSHLGRAGYTF TGTGCCACCAGCCACCTGGGCCGGGCTGGCTACACCTTC
- - TRBJ2-2 TRBV12-3/TRBV12-4 CASSLEGGRSGELFF TGTGCCAGCAGTTTAGAGGGGGGTCGGAGCGGGGAGCTGTTTTTT
- - TRBJ1-1 TRBV6-6 CASRTSNNEAFF TGTGCCAGCAGGACAAGTAACAATGAAGCTTTCTTT
- few TRBJ1-1 TRBV7-9 CASSALGGMNTEAFF TGTGCCAGCAGCGCCCTCGGGGGAATGAACACTGAAGCTTTCTTT
- - TRBJ1-3 TRBV25-1 CASSEYYFDREGGNTIYF TGTGCCAGCAGTGAATATTATTTCGACCGAGAGGGTGGAAACACCATATATTTT
- many TRBJ2-1 TRBV7-8 CASNPAEGPTEQFF TGTGCCAGCAACCCCGCCGAGGGGCCCACTGAGCAGTTCTTC